A single sample is the source of the 18 T cell receptor beta chains below, sequenced in a study of T cell repertoires in cytomegalovirus infection. Antigen specificity for these receptors is unknown. TCRdb reprocessed the reads via MiXCR and lists one record per CDR3 protein. The table lists fewer than 950,000 distinct CDR3 sequences, around a third of them singletons. The material sequenced was cultured CD8+ T cells from PBMCs, taken from culture after CMV antigen stimulation. The receptors were gathered from a human donor in good health (CMV status not recorded). Some clones in this sample may be carry-over from other donors' samples.

The CDR3 reads CASSHQGLFYGYTF. The CDR3 DNA reads TGTGCCAGCAGTCATCAGGGACTTTTCTATGGCTACACCTTC. The chain recombines TRBV6-6 with TRBJ1-2, with D perhaps TRBD1 (5 bases). Germline V gives CDR1 MNHNY, CDR2 SVGAGI (reference sequence). The ends were cut back, 5 bases at V and 4 bases at J, with 14 bases in the middle. CDR3 size: 14 residues.

The gene calls are TRBV6-5 and TRBJ2-3; 7 bases map to TRBD1. Germline CDR1 MNHEY, CDR2 SVGAGI. The CDR3 loop spans 16 amino acids. With V trimmed by 2 bases and J by 1 base, 6 bases remained unmatched. This CDR3 is CASSYIGTAGTDTQYF. The CDR3 region has the DNA TGTGCCAGCAGTTACATAGGGACAGCTGGCACAGATACGCAGTATTTT.

This clonotype was picked up a small number of times. The gene calls are TRBV6-5 and TRBJ1-2, with a weak D call TRBD1 (5 bases). Trimming stripped 0 bases from V and 8 bases from J, with 22 bases between. The CDR3 is made up of 17 amino acids. The germline V gene has CDR1 MNHEY and CDR2 SVGAGI. DNA for the CDR3: TGTGCCAGCAGTTACTCGGGCAGGGTTCCCCCTATCGGAGGCTACACCTTC. Its protein product is CASSYSGRVPPIGGYTF.

This clonotype is a singleton in its sample. The V and J genes are TRBV10-3 and TRBJ2-1; 11 nucleotides match TRBD2. Germline trimming cut 4 bases from V and 16 bases from J; bases unmatched to any gene: 12. The germline CDR1 and CDR2 sequences are ENHRY and SYGVKD. The CDR3 extends over 14 amino acids. CDR3 in DNA: TGTGCCATCAGTGTTGAACTAGCGGGGGCAGGTAACTTCTTC. It codes for CAISVELAGAGNFF.

This clonotype was seen more than once but under ten times. The chain carries TRBV12-3 or TRBV12-4 and TRBJ2-5; no firm D call. This CDR3 is 12 amino acids long. With 4 bases removed from V and 5 bases from J, the gap between germline ends came to 8 bases. For the CDR3, the DNA is TGTGCCAGCAGTTCCCCCTGGGAGACCCAGTACTTC. This gives the protein CASSSPWETQYF.

This clonotype was recorded at least ten times. V usage is TRBV27 and J usage is TRBJ1-4; D is possibly TRBD1 (5 bases). The length of the CDR3 is 16 residues. The germline V gene has CDR1 MNHEY and CDR2 SMNVEV (reference sequence). V was trimmed by 0 bases and J by 8 bases, leaving 16 bases between them. In DNA form, the CDR3 reads TGTGCCAGCAGTTTATCAATTGGGGACTTTAAGGAAAAACTGTTTTTT. This codes for CASSLSIGDFKEKLFF.

This chain joins TRBV11-2 and TRBJ1-1; no definite D call. Trimming left V 2 bases short and J 1 base short, with 14 bases between. This CDR3 region has 16 residues. Germline V gives CDR1 SGHAT, CDR2 FQNNGV. CDR3 coding DNA: TGTGCCAGCAGCTTATGGAGGGCGCCCTCGAACACTGAAGCTTTCTTT. Translation gives CASSLWRAPSNTEAFF.

This clonotype was picked up a small number of times. This sequence joins TRBV11-3 and TRBJ2-2; 11 nucleotides agree with TRBD2. CDR3 length: 16 amino acids. J gave up 10 bases and V 5 bases, and 12 bases lay outside the gene matches. CDR1 SGHNT and CDR2 YENEEA come from the germline V gene. For the CDR3, the DNA is TGTGCCAGCAGCGGCCGGTCTAGCGGGGGGCTCTTGGAGCTGTTTTTT. It is translated as CASSGRSSGGLLELFF.

At least ten counts were recorded for this clonotype. The chain has TRBV20-1 and TRBJ2-5; TRBD1 might be the D (6 bases). Germline values: CDR1 DFQATT, CDR2 SNEGSKA (reference sequence). The CDR3 length is 16 residues. V gave up 5 bases and J gave up 5 bases, with 24 bases separating them. CDR3 sequence (DNA): TGCAGTGCTCGTCTCTTACAGGGAGAAGGTTTGGAGACCCAGTACTTC. This sequence encodes CSARLLQGEGLETQYF.

With regard to this clonotype: This clone may be a read error of a much larger clone one base away. J is TRBJ2-5 and V is TRBV7-2; perhaps D is TRBD1 or TRBD2 (5 bases each). This CDR3 is built from 15 residues. The germline CDR1 and CDR2 sequences are SGHTA and FQGNSA. V was trimmed by 1 base and J by 5 bases, leaving 14 bases between them. CDR3 amino acids: CASSLVETEGETQYF. Here the CDR3 DNA reads TGTGCCAGCAGCTTAGTGGAGACAGAGGGGGAGACCCAGTACTTC. The variable domain in full, completed from reference TRBV7-2 and TRBJ2-5, reads GAGVSQSPSNKVTEKGKDVELRCDPISGHTALYWYRQSLGQGLEFLIYFQGNSAPDKSGLPSDRFSAERTGGSVSTLTIQRTQQEDSAVYLCASSLVETEGETQYFGPGTRLLVL.

As concerns this clonotype: Germline and junction disagree at one end, which may indicate a read error. The chain recombines TRBV6-1 with TRBJ2-1; D remains ambiguous. The germline CDR1 and CDR2 sequences are MNHNS and SASEGT. This CDR3 has 14 amino acids. The CDR3 spells CASSVPPRYHEQFF. CDR3 coding DNA: TGTGCCAGCAGTGTACCCCCTCGCTACCATGAGCAGTTCTTC.

Worth noting for this clonotype: This may be a read error, as it is one base from a much larger clone. This chain joins TRBV19 and TRBJ2-2; 13 bases are a match to TRBD2. The CDR3 spans 17 residues. The germline CDR1 and CDR2 sequences are LNHDA and SQIVND (reference sequence). V shed 5 bases, J shed 7 bases, and the junction held 10 bases outside the gene matches. The CDR3 loop reads CASSFGTSGELLGELFF. In nucleotides, the CDR3 is TGTGCCAGTAGTTTCGGGACTAGCGGGGAGCTACTCGGGGAGCTGTTTTTT.

This clonotype was detected only a few times. The chain has TRBV7-9 and TRBJ2-5, with D perhaps TRBD2 (5 bases). Germline V gene sequence: CDR1 SEHNR, CDR2 FQNEAQ (reference sequence). Trimming cost V 5 bases and J 3 bases, with 13 bases left between them. This CDR3 region has 14 residues. The CDR3 loop is CASSVNQRKETQYF. In DNA form, the CDR3 reads TGTGCCAGCAGCGTTAACCAGCGGAAAGAGACCCAGTACTTC.

The rearrangement links TRBV9 to TRBJ2-1, with D possibly being TRBD2 (6 bases). V was trimmed by 0 bases and J by 2 bases, leaving 9 bases between them. The CDR3 extends over 15 amino acids. In germline, CDR1 is SGDLS, CDR2 YYNGEE. CDR3 loop: CASSVVAVPYNEQFF. In DNA, the CDR3 is TGTGCCAGCAGCGTAGTAGCGGTGCCCTACAATGAGCAGTTCTTC.

A few counts support this clonotype. The rearrangement joins TRBV6-2 or TRBV6-3 to TRBJ2-5; D remains unclear. Germline loops: CDR1 MNHEY, CDR2 SVGEGT. This CDR3 contains 15 residues. Trimming cost V 5 bases and J 4 bases, with 17 bases left between them. CDR3 sequence: CASSAGENTRETQYF. The DNA for the CDR3 is TGTGCCAGCAGTGCCGGCGAGAATACGAGAGAGACCCAGTACTTC.

This clonotype has more than one count but fewer than ten. This sequence joins TRBV27 and TRBJ2-1; D gene ambiguous. The CDR3 has 15 residues. The V end was cut by 3 bases, the J end by 10 bases, with 19 bases between. The germline gives CDR1 MNHEY, CDR2 SMNVEV (reference sequence). The CDR3 DNA is TGTGCCAGCAGTTTGGTTCGAGCGACGGGCGAGGAGCAGTTCTTC. Encoded protein: CASSLVRATGEEQFF.

The gene calls are TRBV12-3 or TRBV12-4 and TRBJ2-2, with D uncertain. This CDR3 region has 16 residues. With 5 bases removed from V and 1 base from J, the gap between germline ends came to 14 bases. CDR3 in DNA: TGTGCCAGCAGTCCTTACCGCCTAGGGAACACCGGGGAGCTGTTTTTT. Protein product: CASSPYRLGNTGELFF.

This clonotype was recorded a few times. V gene TRBV7-9 combines with J gene TRBJ1-1, with D possibly TRBD1 on 6 matching bases. V lost 6 bases, J lost 8 bases, and 16 bases lay in between. The CDR3 is 13 amino acids. CDR1 and CDR2 from the germline V gene are SEHNR and FQNEAQ (reference sequence). CDR3: CASSLQGFKEAFF. The CDR3 nucleotides read TGTGCCAGCAGTCTACAGGGTTTTAAGGAAGCTTTCTTT.